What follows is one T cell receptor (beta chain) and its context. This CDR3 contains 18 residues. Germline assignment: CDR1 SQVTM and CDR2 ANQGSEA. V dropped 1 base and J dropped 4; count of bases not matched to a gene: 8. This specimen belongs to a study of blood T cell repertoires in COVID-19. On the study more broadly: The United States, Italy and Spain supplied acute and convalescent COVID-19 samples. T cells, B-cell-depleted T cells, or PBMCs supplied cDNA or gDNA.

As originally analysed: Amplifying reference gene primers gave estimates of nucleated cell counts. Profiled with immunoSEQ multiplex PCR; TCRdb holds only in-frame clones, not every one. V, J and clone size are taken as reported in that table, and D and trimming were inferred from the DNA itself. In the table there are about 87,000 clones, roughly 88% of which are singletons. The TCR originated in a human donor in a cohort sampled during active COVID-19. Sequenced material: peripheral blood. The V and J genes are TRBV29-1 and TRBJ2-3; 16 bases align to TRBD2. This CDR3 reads CSVEVRGTSGRAADTQYF. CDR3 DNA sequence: TGCAGCGTTGAAGTCCGCGGGACTAGCGGGAGGGCCGCAGATACGCAGTATTTT.